These 22 T cell receptor beta chains came from one sample sequenced in a study of OX40 agonist ivuxolimab in advanced cancers. Sequenced by immunoSEQ multiplex PCR; TCRdb stores in-frame clones only, minus some. This table holds 25,000 to 40,000 clones, about four fifths found once. Sample: CD4+ or CD8+ T cells sorted from blood, taken in a trial of the OX40 agonist ivuxolimab. The source of these receptors is an adult with an advanced solid tumor such as melanoma, head and neck, liver or kidney cancer.

The genes are TRBV10-3 and TRBJ2-3, with unresolved D. The V end lost 9 bases, the J end lost 10 bases, and 20 bases lay between the germline ends. The V gene's germline CDR1 is ENHRY and CDR2 SYGVKD. CDR3 length: 13 residues. DNA of the CDR3: TGTGCCATTGCCCCCCGACTTGACATGGCGCAGTATTTT. Protein: CAIAPRLDMAQYF.

V gene TRBV6-4 combines with J gene TRBJ2-3; D might be TRBD2 (6 bases). The germline V and J ends were trimmed by 6 bases and 4 bases, with 11 bases remaining between them. This CDR3 comprises 13 residues. CDR1 is MRHNA and CDR2 is SNTAGT in the germline V gene. In DNA form, the CDR3 reads TGTGCCAGCAGGCAGTCGGGGGCAGATACGCAGTATTTT. This encodes CASRQSGADTQYF.

This chain joins TRBV23-1 and TRBJ2-1; unclear D gene. TRBV23-1 qualifies as an ORF whose function is uncertain. Trimming stripped 7 bases from V and 7 bases from J, with 23 bases between. The CDR3 extends over 16 amino acids. DNA of the CDR3: TGCGCCAGCATTCATTTTAGCCGGCCCCCTCAGAATGAGCAGTTCTTC. Its translation: CASIHFSRPPQNEQFF.

This clone turned up a few times. The chain is built from TRBV28 and TRBJ1-3, with a tentative D call TRBD1 (5 bases). The V end lost 11 bases, the J end lost 8 bases, and 7 bases lay between the germline ends. The CDR3 has 9 residues. The germline gives CDR1 MDHEN, CDR2 SYDVKM. The CDR3 protein is CAVGDTIYF. For the CDR3, the DNA is TGTGCCGTAGGGGACACCATATATTTT.

Comment on this clone: Other DNA sequences of this sample code for an identical CDR3. The V call is TRBV19, the J call TRBJ2-7; D remains unclear. This CDR3 region has 13 residues. Trimming left V 1 base short and J 1 base short, with 5 bases between. Per germline, CDR1 LNHDA and CDR2 SQIVND (reference sequence). Here the CDR3 reads CASSIVGSYEQYF. The CDR3 DNA sequence: TGTGCCAGTAGTATAGTTGGGTCCTACGAGCAGTACTTC.

The chain employs TRBV7-9 and TRBJ2-2; TRBD2 might be the D (6 bases). In germline, CDR1 is SEHNR, CDR2 FQNEAQ (reference sequence). With 7 bases removed from V and 5 bases from J, the gap between germline ends came to 14 bases. CDR3 length: 14 amino acids. The CDR3 bases are TGTGCCAGCACCACTTTAGGGAGGACCGGGGAGCTGTTTTTT. This encodes CASTTLGRTGELFF.

The rearrangement joins TRBV7-9 to TRBJ2-5; 12 bases map to TRBD2. Germline trimming cut 5 bases from V and 1 base from J; bases unmatched to any gene: 2. CDR1 SEHNR and CDR2 FQNEAQ come from the germline V gene (reference sequence). The CDR3 covers 15 residues. The CDR3 coding sequence is TGTGCCAGCAGCATGACTAGCGGGGGCCAAGAGACCCAGTACTTC. This sequence encodes CASSMTSGGQETQYF.

The chain employs TRBV29-1 and TRBJ1-2; 7 bases are a match to TRBD1. The CDR3 is made up of 13 amino acids. With 7 bases clipped from V and 6 bases from J, the junction kept 11 bases outside the gene matches. CDR1 SQVTM and CDR2 ANQGSEA come from the germline V gene. CDR3 DNA: TGCAGCGCCCTGATGGGACAGATAGATGGCTACACCTTC. Protein sequence: CSALMGQIDGYTF.

This clone is a singleton in its sample. The V gene is TRBV9, the J gene TRBJ2-7; tentatively, D is TRBD2 (6 bases). Germline V gives CDR1 SGDLS, CDR2 YYNGEE. CDR3 length equals 14 residues. With 4 bases removed from V and 3 bases from J, the gap between germline ends came to 14 bases. The CDR3 is CASSSSLGGYEQYF. The CDR3, as DNA: TGTGCCAGCAGCTCGAGCCTGGGGGGCTACGAGCAGTACTTC. Complete variable domain (other parts from reference TRBV9 and TRBJ2-7): DSGVTQTPKHLITATGQRVTLRCSPRSGDLSVYWYQQSLDQGLQFLIQYYNGEERAKGNILERFSAQQFPDLHSELNLSSLELGDSALYFCASSSSLGGYEQYFGPGTRLTVT.

The V and J genes are TRBV2 and TRBJ2-4; D may be TRBD1 (5 bases). The V end was cut by 6 bases, the J end by 0 bases, with 15 bases between. This CDR3 spans 16 amino acids. In germline, CDR1 is SNHLY, CDR2 FYNNEI. The CDR3: CASSQTELLAKNIQYF. The DNA for the CDR3 is TGTGCCAGCAGCCAGACAGAATTGTTAGCCAAAAACATTCAGTACTTC.

This chain joins TRBV7-2 and TRBJ1-1; D is ambiguous. Trimming pared 5 bases from V and 3 bases from J, leaving 10 bases between. The V gene's germline CDR1 is SGHTA and CDR2 FQGNSA. The CDR3 length is 13 residues. The CDR3: CASSTSPYTEAFF. The CDR3, as DNA: TGTGCCAGCAGCACTTCACCGTACACTGAAGCTTTCTTT.

The chain carries TRBV28 and TRBJ1-1, with D uncertain. V was trimmed by 6 bases and J by 1 base, leaving 6 bases between them. Germline CDR1 is MDHEN and CDR2 is SYDVKM. The CDR3 has 12 amino acids. Written as DNA, the CDR3 is TGTGCCAGCAGGATAAAGAACACTGAAGCTTTCTTT. This encodes CASRIKNTEAFF.

The chain employs TRBV28 and TRBJ1-1; 7 bases are shared with TRBD1. From germline, CDR1 is MDHEN and CDR2 SYDVKM. The V segment lost 11 bases and the J segment 4 bases; nucleotides outside the gene matches: 10. CDR3 length equals 13 residues. The CDR3 DNA is TGTGCCGGAGTCAAGGCAGGGGGCACTGAAGCTTTCTTT. Translation gives CAGVKAGGTEAFF.

J is TRBJ1-2 and V is TRBV18; 9 nucleotides match TRBD1. The trim removed 6 bases at V and 8 bases at J, leaving 13 bases unmatched. CDR1 is KGHSH, CDR2 LQKENI, per germline. CDR3 length: 15 amino acids. CDR3: CASSSQGARREGYTF. Here the CDR3 DNA reads TGTGCCAGCTCTTCACAGGGGGCGCGGCGAGAGGGCTACACCTTC.

The chain employs TRBV5-1 and TRBJ2-3; D remains ambiguous. Trimming took 1 base from V and 2 from J, leaving 11 bases between them. The germline CDR1 and CDR2 sequences are SGHRS and YFSETQ. This CDR3 has 15 amino acids. In nucleotides, the CDR3 is TGCGCCAGCAGCTTGCGCCCCGAGGACACAGATACGCAGTATTTT. This codes for CASSLRPEDTDTQYF.

The rearrangement joins TRBV18 to TRBJ2-7; a weak D match, TRBD1 (6 bases). V was cut by 3 bases and J by 2 bases, with 8 bases left in between. The germline gives CDR1 KGHSH, CDR2 LQKENI. The CDR3 is 13 amino acids. The CDR3 spells CASSPGTTYEQYF. The CDR3 nucleotides are TGTGCCAGCTCACCCGGGACAACCTACGAGCAGTACTTC.

V is TRBV9 and J is TRBJ1-2, with 9 bases aligning to TRBD1. V trimming: 4 bases; J trimming: 8 bases; junction bases outside the gene matches: 6. CDR1 is SGDLS and CDR2 is YYNGEE in the germline V gene. CDR3 length: 13 amino acids. CDR3 coding DNA: TGTGCCAGCAGCTTCGGGACAGGGCGAGGCTACACCTTC. Its translation: CASSFGTGRGYTF. The complete variable domain, with remaining parts taken from reference TRBV9 and TRBJ1-2, reads DSGVTQTPKHLITATGQRVTLRCSPRSGDLSVYWYQQSLDQGLQFLIQYYNGEERAKGNILERFSAQQFPDLHSELNLSSLELGDSALYFCASSFGTGRGYTFGSGTRLTVV.

Regarding this clone: Other DNA sequences of this sample code for an identical CDR3. This chain uses TRBV2 with TRBJ1-2, with D tentatively TRBD1 (5 bases). V lost 4 bases and J lost 6, with 9 bases in between. This CDR3 comprises 12 residues. Germline V CDR1 and CDR2: SNHLY, FYNNEI. CDR3 sequence: CASSGTGDGYTF. CDR3 in DNA: TGTGCCAGCAGTGGGACGGGGGATGGCTACACCTTC.

This chain links TRBV10-1 with TRBJ2-7; 9 bases align to TRBD2. The V gene's germline CDR1 is WNHNN and CDR2 SYGVQD (reference sequence). The CDR3 length is 15 residues. J gave up 4 bases and V 3 bases, and 7 bases lay outside the gene matches. The CDR3, as DNA: TGCGCCAGCAGTGATGGACTAGCGCACCAATACGAGCAGTACTTC. Its protein product is CASSDGLAHQYEQYF.

The CDR3 spells CASLADRANEQYF. The CDR3 DNA reads as TGTGCCAGCCTCGCGGACAGGGCAAACGAGCAGTACTTC. The chain uses TRBV2 and TRBJ2-7; 8 bases align to TRBD1. CDR3 length: 13 amino acids. Germline CDR1 reads SNHLY; CDR2 reads FYNNEI. With 8 bases clipped from V and 5 bases from J, the junction kept 8 bases outside the gene matches.

The chain links TRBV4-1 to TRBJ2-5; D uncertain. There are 14 residues in the CDR3. Germline V gene lookup returns CDR1 MGHRA and CDR2 YSYEKL. The ends were cut back, 9 bases at V and 0 bases at J, with 14 bases in the middle. The CDR3 region is CASSLSRYQETQYF. The CDR3 nucleotides are TGCGCCAGTTCCCTTAGCAGGTACCAAGAGACCCAGTACTTC.

The chain is built from TRBV6-5 and TRBJ2-1; possible D gene TRBD1, 7 bases. Germline V lookup: CDR1 MNHEY, CDR2 SVGAGI. V dropped 4 bases and J dropped 9 bases, with 16 bases sitting between them. The CDR3 contains 14 residues. The CDR3 region is CASSSRRGRSEQFF. The DNA for the CDR3 is TGTGCCAGCAGTTCTAGGAGGGGGCGTTCTGAGCAGTTCTTC.